This TCR beta chain comes out of a study of CD8 T cells in ankylosing spondylitis. Study results and caveats: Disease-linked clones bore a CD8+ phenotype, appearing relatively rarely in peripheral blood.

TCRdb called the 5' RACE reads again in MiXCR, with one record for every CDR3 protein. The profile shows more than 200,000 distinct CDR3 sequences, 20% to 30% of them singletons. Trimming removed 0 bases at V and 12 bases at J, with 18 bases between. CDR1 is DFQATT and CDR2 is SNEGSKA in the germline V gene (reference sequence). CDR3 length: 15 residues. This clonotype was found a few times. Its specificity is unknown. The sequence was collected from a male donor with ankylosing spondylitis or in good health (not recorded which). The chain joins TRBV20-1 to TRBJ2-6, with a weak D call TRBD2 (5 bases). The sample consisted of blood, either unsorted or a sorted T cell fraction (not recorded which). CDR3 amino acids: CSARDTAEGRGVLTF. CDR3 nucleotides: TGCAGTGCTAGAGATACGGCCGAGGGTCGCGGCGTCCTGACTTTC.